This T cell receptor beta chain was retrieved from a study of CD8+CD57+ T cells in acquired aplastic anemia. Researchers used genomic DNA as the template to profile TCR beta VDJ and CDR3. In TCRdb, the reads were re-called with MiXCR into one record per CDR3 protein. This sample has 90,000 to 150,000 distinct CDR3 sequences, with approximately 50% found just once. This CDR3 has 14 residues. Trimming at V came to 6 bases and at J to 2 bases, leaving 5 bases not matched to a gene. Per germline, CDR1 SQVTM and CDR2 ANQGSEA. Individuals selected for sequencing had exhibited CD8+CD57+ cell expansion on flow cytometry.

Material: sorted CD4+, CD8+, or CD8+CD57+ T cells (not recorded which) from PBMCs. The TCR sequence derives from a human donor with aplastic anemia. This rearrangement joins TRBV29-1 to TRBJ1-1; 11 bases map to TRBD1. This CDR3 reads CSVADRGHNTEAFF. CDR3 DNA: TGCAGCGTCGCGGACAGGGGGCATAACACTGAAGCTTTCTTT.